Each of the 28 T cell receptor beta chains below was sequenced from the same sample in a study of control samples from healthy donors and cancer patients. Assay used: immunoSEQ multiplex PCR; TCRdb lists only in-frame clones, some missing. The sample includes roughly 59,000 clones, more than 85% of them seen just once. The specimen sequenced was PBMCs. These receptors were collected from a man in his forties or fifties with colorectal cancer.

V gene TRBV7-3 combines with J gene TRBJ2-7; no reliable D call. Per the germline V gene, CDR1 is SGHTA and CDR2 is FQGTGA. With 0 bases removed from V and 7 bases from J, the gap between germline ends came to 10 bases. The CDR3 spans 13 residues. The CDR3 DNA reads TGTGCCAGCAGCTTAACAGGTTTTACGGAGCAGTACTTC. Translated: CASSLTGFTEQYF.

In this sample, this clone turned up once. V is TRBV4-1 and J is TRBJ1-1; D is perhaps TRBD1 (5 bases). The CDR3 is 16 amino acids. The germline gives CDR1 MGHRA, CDR2 YSYEKL. Trimming removed 1 base from V and 0 bases from J, with 12 bases in between. The CDR3 is CASSQGDGRMNTEAFF. Here the CDR3 DNA reads TGCGCCAGCAGCCAAGGGGACGGCAGAATGAACACTGAAGCTTTCTTT.

The J gene is TRBJ1-1, the V gene TRBV6-5; D ambiguous. Germline CDR1 MNHEY, CDR2 SVGAGI. V lost 4 bases, J lost 5 bases, and 17 bases lay in between. The CDR3 totals 15 residues. The CDR3 DNA follows: TGTGCCAGCAGTTCCCCTGGGGAAGGAGGGACTGAAGCTTTCTTT. Its protein product is CASSSPGEGGTEAFF.

The V and J genes are TRBV5-1 and TRBJ1-4; no firm D call. Per germline, CDR1 SGHRS and CDR2 YFSETQ. This CDR3 is built from 15 residues. V lost 4 bases to trimming and J lost 3 bases, with 13 bases between them. This CDR3 reads CASSRKDGSNEKLFF. In nucleotides, the CDR3 is TGCGCCAGCAGCAGAAAGGACGGCTCTAATGAAAAACTGTTTTTT.

The chain is built from TRBV10-2 and TRBJ2-6, with D tentatively TRBD2 (5 bases). CDR3 length: 13 residues. Trimming took off 7 bases at V and 2 bases at J, with 6 bases between the two ends. The germline V gene encodes CDR1 WSHSY and CDR2 SAAADI. The CDR3 DNA follows: TGCGCCAGCACAGCGGCTGGGGCCAACGTCCTGACTTTC. Translation gives CASTAAGANVLTF.

This chain joins TRBV18 and TRBJ2-1; 8 bases match TRBD1. This CDR3 is built from 14 residues. Germline lookup yields CDR1 KGHSH and CDR2 LQKENI. Trimming cost V 3 bases and J 7 bases; bases outside gene matches: 5. This CDR3 reads CASSPGQGANEQFF. CDR3 sequence (DNA): TGTGCCAGCTCACCGGGGCAGGGGGCGAATGAGCAGTTCTTC.

V usage is TRBV27 and J usage is TRBJ2-3, with TRBD1 identical over 7 bases. V shed 5 bases and J 5 bases; nucleotides not matched to a gene: 19. This CDR3 is 18 amino acids long. The germline V gene has CDR1 MNHEY and CDR2 SMNVEV (reference sequence). The CDR3 DNA is TGTGCCAGCAGTAGTTCAGACGGGACAGCCGGAACAATAGATACGCAGTATTTT. It is translated as CASSSSDGTAGTIDTQYF.

The chain employs TRBV2 and TRBJ2-2; 8 bases align to TRBD1. This CDR3 is 15 amino acids long. Trimming removed 5 bases from V and 5 bases from J; junction bases left unmatched: 7. CDR1 is SNHLY and CDR2 is FYNNEI in the germline V gene. CDR3 coding DNA: TGTGCCAGCAGTTTGACAGGGGCGGATACCGGGGAGCTGTTTTTT. It encodes CASSLTGADTGELFF. Complete variable domain (other parts from reference TRBV2 and TRBJ2-2): EPEVTQTPSHQVTQMGQEVILRCVPISNHLYFYWYRQILGQKVEFLVSFYNNEISEKSEIFDDQFSVERPDGSNFTLKIRSTKLEDSAMYFCASSLTGADTGELFFGEGSRLTVL.

The chain is built from TRBV5-4 and TRBJ2-7; 7 nucleotides line up with TRBD2. The length of the CDR3 is 14 residues. The ends lost 0 bases at V and 2 bases at J; junction bases unmatched: 2. Germline V gene lookup returns CDR1 SGHNT and CDR2 YYREEE (reference sequence). CDR3 amino acids: CASSLAGGTYEQYF. In DNA form, the CDR3 reads TGTGCCAGCAGCTTGGCGGGGGGAACCTACGAGCAGTACTTC.

This chain uses TRBV18 with TRBJ2-7; TRBD1 matches 10 bases. Trimming took 0 bases from V and 5 from J; bases not matched to a gene: 4. The CDR3 runs 15 residues. Germline V gives CDR1 KGHSH, CDR2 LQKENI. CDR3 nucleotides: TGTGCCAGCTCACCACCGCGACAGGGGGCAAACGAGCAGTACTTC. It encodes CASSPPRQGANEQYF.

The V and J genes are TRBV6-5 and TRBJ2-2; TRBD2 is a possible D gene (6 bases). This CDR3 has 16 amino acids. CDR1 MNHEY and CDR2 SVGAGI come from the germline V gene. The germline V and J ends were trimmed by 3 bases and 5 bases, with 16 bases remaining between them. The CDR3 DNA reads TGTGCCAGCAGTTATCAGGGTCGAGGAGGGACCGGGGAGCTGTTTTTT. Its translation is CASSYQGRGGTGELFF.

V gene TRBV6-5 combines with J gene TRBJ2-5; possible D gene TRBD2, 7 bases. V was trimmed by 6 bases and J by 2 bases, leaving 13 bases between them. This CDR3 has 14 residues. CDR1 MNHEY and CDR2 SVGAGI come from the germline V gene. Written as DNA, the CDR3 is TGTGCCAGCAGCGTCGGGGGGACACAAGAGACCCAGTACTTC. This sequence encodes CASSVGGTQETQYF.

The chain is built from TRBV19 and TRBJ2-4; 8 bases align to TRBD2. Trimming at V came to 6 bases and at J to 6 bases, leaving 4 bases not matched to a gene. The CDR3 contains 13 residues. Germline CDR1 is LNHDA and CDR2 is SQIVND (reference sequence). CDR3 DNA sequence: TGTGCCAGTAGCCCCGGGGGGGTAAACATTCAGTACTTC. Translation gives CASSPGGVNIQYF. Looking up the rest from reference TRBV19 and TRBJ2-4 gives the full variable domain: DGGITQSPKYLFRKEGQNVTLSCEQNLNHDAMYWYRQDPGQGLRLIYYSQIVNDFQKGDIAEGYSVSREKKESFPLTVTSAQKNPTAFYLCASSPGGVNIQYFGAGTRLSVL.

V gene TRBV6-5 combines with J gene TRBJ2-1, with D perhaps TRBD1 (6 bases). Trimming stripped 4 bases from V and 0 bases from J, with 13 bases between. From germline, CDR1 is MNHEY and CDR2 SVGAGI. The CDR3 is 16 residues long. This chain's CDR3 is CASSSGQTVSYNEQFF. In nucleotides, the CDR3 is TGTGCCAGCAGTTCAGGACAGACCGTCTCCTACAATGAGCAGTTCTTC.

The rearrangement links TRBV9 to TRBJ1-5; 7 nucleotides agree with TRBD1. Germline V gene data show CDR1 as SGDLS and CDR2 as YYNGEE. Germline trimming cut 0 bases from V and 6 bases from J; bases unmatched to any gene: 6. This CDR3 comprises 15 residues. CDR3 amino acids: CASSVGTGGVQPQHF. The CDR3 DNA reads as TGTGCCAGCAGCGTAGGGACAGGCGGGGTTCAGCCCCAGCATTTT.

The chain employs TRBV6-2 or TRBV6-3 and TRBJ2-1; TRBD2 aligns across 8 bases. This CDR3 has 15 amino acids. Germline lookup yields CDR1 MNHEY and CDR2 SVGEGT. Trimming cost V 6 bases and J 6 bases; bases outside gene matches: 10. The CDR3 region is CASSPRVAGSNEQFF. The CDR3 nucleotides are TGTGCCAGCAGCCCCCGGGTAGCGGGGTCCAATGAGCAGTTCTTC.

The chain combines TRBV4-1 with TRBJ1-4; D is undetermined. V was shortened by 2 bases and J by 0 bases, with 16 bases between the two germline ends. Germline CDR1 is MGHRA and CDR2 is YSYEKL. The CDR3 is 18 residues long. Written as DNA, the CDR3 is TGCGCCAGCAGCCAATGGTTTAAAATGACTGCAACTAATGAAAAACTGTTTTTT. It is translated as CASSQWFKMTATNEKLFF.

The V gene is TRBV7-2, the J gene TRBJ1-4, with D uncertain. Germline V gene data show CDR1 as SGHTA and CDR2 as FQGNSA. V lost 1 base and J lost 0, with 15 bases in between. This CDR3 has 18 amino acids. The chain's CDR3 is CASSLGVISLATNEKLFF. The CDR3 DNA follows: TGTGCCAGCAGCTTAGGCGTCATATCCCTTGCAACTAATGAAAAACTGTTTTTT.

This chain uses TRBV3-1 (or the pseudogene TRBV3-2) with TRBJ1-4, with a weak D call TRBD1 (5 bases). The germline V gene encodes CDR1 LGHDT and CDR2 YNNKEL (reference sequence). Trimming removed 3 bases from V and 1 base from J, with 9 bases in between. This CDR3 has 15 amino acids. The CDR3 loop is CASSHRVGTNEKLFF. CDR3 bases: TGTGCCAGCAGCCACAGGGTGGGAACTAATGAAAAACTGTTTTTT.

The genes are TRBV27 and TRBJ1-1, with 8 bases that match TRBD1. After removal of 4 bases from V and 0 bases from J, the junction contained 1 base not matched to a gene. The CDR3 is 14 residues long. CDR1 MNHEY and CDR2 SMNVEV come from the germline V gene (reference sequence). CDR3: CASSSGQVNTEAFF. In DNA, the CDR3 is TGTGCCAGCAGTTCGGGACAGGTGAACACTGAAGCTTTCTTT.

This chain connects TRBV6-2 or TRBV6-3 to TRBJ2-7; possibly TRBD2 for D (5 bases). The CDR3 runs to 12 residues. Germline V gene lookup returns CDR1 MNHEY and CDR2 SVGEGT. V shed 5 bases and J shed 7 bases, with 12 bases lying between them. CDR3 amino acids: CASSHFGVEQYF. The CDR3 region has the DNA TGTGCCAGCAGTCACTTCGGGGTGGAGCAGTACTTC.

This sequence joins TRBV10-3 and TRBJ1-2; D gene unclear. V lost 1 base and J 4 bases, leaving 7 bases between the germline ends. The CDR3 has 13 residues. CDR1 and CDR2 from the germline V gene are ENHRY and SYGVKD. CDR3 sequence: CAISELEAYGYTF. The CDR3 DNA reads as TGTGCCATCAGTGAGTTAGAAGCCTATGGCTACACCTTC.

V and J are TRBV2 and TRBJ1-2; 7 bases are a match to TRBD1. CDR3 length: 13 amino acids. CDR1 SNHLY and CDR2 FYNNEI come from the germline V gene. The trim removed 10 bases at V and 7 bases at J, leaving 12 bases unmatched. The CDR3: CATLIRGGRGYTF. The DNA of the CDR3 is TGTGCCACCCTGATCCGAGGGGGCCGTGGCTACACCTTC.

The chain has TRBV19 and TRBJ1-2, with TRBD1 matching 8 bases. Trimming cost V 1 base and J 5 bases; bases outside gene matches: 6. The CDR3 totals 15 residues. From germline, CDR1 is LNHDA and CDR2 SQIVND (reference sequence). Here the CDR3 reads CASSIVWQGAYGYTF. The CDR3 coding sequence is TGTGCCAGTAGTATAGTCTGGCAGGGGGCTTATGGCTACACCTTC.

The DNA for the CDR3 is TGTGCCAGCAGCCCCGGGGGGGGTATTACGAACACTGAAGCTTTCTTT. Translation: CASSPGGGITNTEAFF. The chain has TRBV9 and TRBJ1-1; D perhaps matches TRBD1 (5 bases). The germline gives CDR1 SGDLS, CDR2 YYNGEE. This CDR3 is built from 16 residues. Trimming cost V 4 bases and J 1 base, with 17 bases left between them. Based on the CDR3 plus reference TRBV9 and TRBJ1-1, the full variable domain is DSGVTQTPKHLITATGQRVTLRCSPRSGDLSVYWYQQSLDQGLQFLIQYYNGEERAKGNILERFSAQQFPDLHSELNLSSLELGDSALYFCASSPGGGITNTEAFFGQGTRLTVV.

This clone has more than one count but fewer than ten. The rearrangement links TRBV19 to TRBJ1-1; 11 positions match TRBD1. The V segment lost 7 bases and the J segment 4 bases; nucleotides outside the gene matches: 11. The germline CDR1 and CDR2 sequences are LNHDA and SQIVND (reference sequence). This CDR3 contains 16 residues. Written as DNA, the CDR3 is TGTGCCAGTATCTTCCAGCCCGGGACAGGGGGCACTGAAGCTTTCTTT. This translates into CASIFQPGTGGTEAFF.

The CDR3: CASTDRLVGGETQYF. CDR3 coding DNA: TGTGCCAGCACCGATCGACTAGTCGGGGGTGAGACCCAGTACTTC. The chain links TRBV2 to TRBJ2-5; D may be TRBD2 (6 bases). The germline gives CDR1 SNHLY, CDR2 FYNNEI. Trimming removed 7 bases at V and 5 bases at J, with 20 bases between. The CDR3 extends over 15 amino acids.

In DNA form, the CDR3 reads TGTGCCTGGAGTACCGACAGGGGCCAGGAAAAACTGTTTTTT. Translating gives CAWSTDRGQEKLFF. The genes are TRBV30 and TRBJ1-4; 8 bases match TRBD1. Germline V CDR1 and CDR2: GTSNPN, SVGIG (reference sequence). With 2 bases clipped from V and 8 bases from J, the junction kept 7 bases outside the gene matches. The CDR3 sequence is 14 residues long.